The clone carrying this T cell receptor (beta chain) has more than one count but fewer than ten. Its antigen is undetermined. With 0 bases removed from V and 10 bases from J, the gap between germline ends came to 18 bases. The CDR3 has 15 amino acids. CDR1 and CDR2 from the germline V gene are MNHEY and SVGAGI. The data derive from a study of T cells after yellow fever vaccination. The study made its TCR cDNA through 5'RACE template switching. That step introduced a universal primer site along with UMIs. Via MiXCR, TCRdb re-called the 5' RACE reads, giving one row per CDR3 protein. Of 250,000 to 400,000 distinct CDR3 sequences listed, about 4% were seen once; the top ten hold around 25%. Study outcomes and limitations: Post-booster reappearance was seen for most primary-vaccination clones (nearly 97% CD4, around 90% CD8). Abundant clonotypes from the bulk population could contaminate FACS-sorted repertoires. Few clonotypes appeared in both CD4 and CD8 compartments.

V is TRBV6-5 and J is TRBJ1-2; maybe TRBD1 (5 bases). The sample was PBMCs, taken 5 days after the yellow fever booster vaccination. This receptor was identified in a young man who received the YFV17D yellow fever vaccine. The CDR3 spells CASSYSLTGTYSYTF. CDR3 DNA: TGTGCCAGCAGTTACTCGCTCACCGGGACCTACTCCTACACCTTC.